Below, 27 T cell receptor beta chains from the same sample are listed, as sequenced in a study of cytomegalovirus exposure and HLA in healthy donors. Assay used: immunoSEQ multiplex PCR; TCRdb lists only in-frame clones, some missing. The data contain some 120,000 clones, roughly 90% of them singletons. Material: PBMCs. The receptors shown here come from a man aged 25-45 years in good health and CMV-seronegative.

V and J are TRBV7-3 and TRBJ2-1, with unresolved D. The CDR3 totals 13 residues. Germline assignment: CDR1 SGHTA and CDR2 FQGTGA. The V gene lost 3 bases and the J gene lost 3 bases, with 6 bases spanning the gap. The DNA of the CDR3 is TGTGCCAGCAGCTTCGGCGGCTACAATGAGCAGTTCTTC. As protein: CASSFGGYNEQFF.

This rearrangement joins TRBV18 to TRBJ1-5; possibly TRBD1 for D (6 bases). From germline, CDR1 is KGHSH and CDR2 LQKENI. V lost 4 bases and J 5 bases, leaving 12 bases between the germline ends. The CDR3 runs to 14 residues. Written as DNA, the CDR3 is TGTGCCAGCTCACGAGGCGGGGGCTATCAGCCCCAGCATTTT. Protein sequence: CASSRGGGYQPQHF.

The CDR3 sequence: CASSPEQGAANQPQHF. DNA for the CDR3: TGTGCCAGCAGCCCAGAACAGGGGGCCGCCAATCAGCCCCAGCATTTT. J is TRBJ1-5 and V is TRBV7-8, with TRBD1 identical over 9 bases. The CDR3 length is 16 residues. Per the germline V gene, CDR1 is SGHVS and CDR2 is FQNEAQ. J gave up 3 bases and V 5 bases, and 8 bases lay outside the gene matches.

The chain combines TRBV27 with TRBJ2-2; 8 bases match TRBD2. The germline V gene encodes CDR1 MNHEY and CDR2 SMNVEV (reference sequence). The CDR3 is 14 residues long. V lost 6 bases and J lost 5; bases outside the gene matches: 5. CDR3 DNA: TGTGCCAGCAGGAAACAGCGGGGGACCGGGGAGCTGTTTTTT. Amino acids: CASRKQRGTGELFF.

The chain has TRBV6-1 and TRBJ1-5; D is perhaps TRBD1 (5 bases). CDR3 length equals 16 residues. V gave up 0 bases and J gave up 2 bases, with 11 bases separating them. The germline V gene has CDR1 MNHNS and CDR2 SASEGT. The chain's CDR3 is CASSEARGWGNQPQHF. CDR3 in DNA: TGTGCCAGCAGTGAAGCGCGGGGCTGGGGCAATCAGCCCCAGCATTTT.

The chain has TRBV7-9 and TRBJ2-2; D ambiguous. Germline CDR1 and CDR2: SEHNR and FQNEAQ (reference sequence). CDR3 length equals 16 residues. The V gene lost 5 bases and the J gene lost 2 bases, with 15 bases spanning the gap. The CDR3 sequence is CASSPMLGFNTGELFF. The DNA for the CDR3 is TGTGCCAGCAGCCCGATGTTGGGCTTTAACACCGGGGAGCTGTTTTTT.

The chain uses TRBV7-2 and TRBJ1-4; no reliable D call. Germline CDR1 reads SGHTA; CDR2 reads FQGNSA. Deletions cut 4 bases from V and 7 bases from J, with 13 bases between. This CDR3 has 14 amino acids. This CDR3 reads CASSYFGVGEKLFF. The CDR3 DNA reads TGTGCCAGCAGCTATTTCGGGGTAGGTGAAAAACTGTTTTTT.

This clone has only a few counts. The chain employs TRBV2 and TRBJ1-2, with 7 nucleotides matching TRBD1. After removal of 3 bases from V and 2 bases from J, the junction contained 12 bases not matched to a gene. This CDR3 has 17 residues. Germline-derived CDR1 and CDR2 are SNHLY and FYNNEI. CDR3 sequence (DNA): TGTGCCAGCAGTGAGAGGGGGCTCTCGATACTGAACTATGGCTACACCTTC. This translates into CASSERGLSILNYGYTF. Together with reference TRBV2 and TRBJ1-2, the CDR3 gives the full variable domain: EPEVTQTPSHQVTQMGQEVILRCVPISNHLYFYWYRQILGQKVEFLVSFYNNEISEKSEIFDDQFSVERPDGSNFTLKIRSTKLEDSAMYFCASSERGLSILNYGYTFGSGTRLTVV.

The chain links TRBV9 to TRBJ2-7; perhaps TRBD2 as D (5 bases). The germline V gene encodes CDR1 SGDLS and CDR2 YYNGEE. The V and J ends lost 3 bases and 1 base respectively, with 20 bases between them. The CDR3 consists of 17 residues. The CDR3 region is CASSDPRGLAHSYEQYF. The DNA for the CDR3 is TGTGCCAGCAGCGACCCTCGCGGACTCGCACATTCCTACGAGCAGTACTTC.

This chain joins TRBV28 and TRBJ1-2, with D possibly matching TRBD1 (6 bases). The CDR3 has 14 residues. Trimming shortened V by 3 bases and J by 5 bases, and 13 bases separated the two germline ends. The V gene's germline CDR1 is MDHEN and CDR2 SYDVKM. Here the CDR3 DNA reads TGTGCCAGCAGTTTGGGTGGACAGCATTATGGCTACACCTTC. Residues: CASSLGGQHYGYTF.

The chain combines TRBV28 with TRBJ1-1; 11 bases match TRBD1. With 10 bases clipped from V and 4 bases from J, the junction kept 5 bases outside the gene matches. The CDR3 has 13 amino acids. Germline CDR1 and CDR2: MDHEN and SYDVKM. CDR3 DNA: TGTGCCATACGGGACAGGGGGGGCACTGAAGCTTTCTTT. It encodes CAIRDRGGTEAFF. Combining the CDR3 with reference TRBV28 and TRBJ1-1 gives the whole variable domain DVKVTQSSRYLVKRTGEKVFLECVQDMDHENMFWYRQDPGLGLRLIYFSYDVKMKEKGDIPEGYSVSREKKERFSLILESASTNQTSMYLCAIRDRGGTEAFFGQGTRLTVV.

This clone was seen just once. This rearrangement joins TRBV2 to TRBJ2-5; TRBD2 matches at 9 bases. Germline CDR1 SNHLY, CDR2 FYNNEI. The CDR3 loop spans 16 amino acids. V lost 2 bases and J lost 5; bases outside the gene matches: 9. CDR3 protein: CASSELGSGGLETQYF. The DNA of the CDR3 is TGTGCCAGCAGTGAACTGGGTAGCGGGGGCCTGGAGACCCAGTACTTC.

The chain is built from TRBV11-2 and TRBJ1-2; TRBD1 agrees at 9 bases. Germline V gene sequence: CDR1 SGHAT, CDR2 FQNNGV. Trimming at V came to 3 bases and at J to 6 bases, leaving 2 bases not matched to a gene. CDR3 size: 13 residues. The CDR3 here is CASSLGQGDGYTF. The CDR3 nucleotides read TGTGCCAGCAGCTTGGGACAGGGAGATGGCTACACCTTC.

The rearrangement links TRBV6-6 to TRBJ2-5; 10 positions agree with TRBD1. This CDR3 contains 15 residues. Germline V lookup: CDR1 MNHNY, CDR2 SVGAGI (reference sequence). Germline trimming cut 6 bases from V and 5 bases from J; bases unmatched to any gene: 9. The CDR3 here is CASRLGQGSVETQYF. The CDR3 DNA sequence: TGTGCCAGCAGGCTGGGACAGGGGTCAGTGGAGACCCAGTACTTC.

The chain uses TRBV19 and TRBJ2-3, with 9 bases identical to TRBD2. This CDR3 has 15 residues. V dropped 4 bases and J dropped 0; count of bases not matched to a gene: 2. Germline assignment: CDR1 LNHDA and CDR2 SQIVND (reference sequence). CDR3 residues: CASSRTSASTDTQYF. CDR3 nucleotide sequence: TGTGCCAGTAGTAGGACTAGCGCTAGCACAGATACGCAGTATTTT.

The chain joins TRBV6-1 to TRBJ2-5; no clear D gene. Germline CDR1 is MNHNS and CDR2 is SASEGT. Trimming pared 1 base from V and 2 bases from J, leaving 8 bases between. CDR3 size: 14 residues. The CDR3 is CASSEGTAQETQYF. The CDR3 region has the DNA TGTGCCAGCAGTGAAGGTACAGCACAAGAGACCCAGTACTTC.

The CDR3 DNA follows: TGTGCCAGCAGTGTACAGGGGGGCGGTGAAAAACTGTTTTTT. Amino acids: CASSVQGGGEKLFF. The chain employs TRBV25-1 and TRBJ1-4; TRBD1 matches 8 bases. Per the germline V gene, CDR1 is MGHDK and CDR2 is SYGVNS. The junction had 5 bases not matched to a gene; V was cut back by 4 bases and J by 7 bases. The CDR3 runs 14 residues.

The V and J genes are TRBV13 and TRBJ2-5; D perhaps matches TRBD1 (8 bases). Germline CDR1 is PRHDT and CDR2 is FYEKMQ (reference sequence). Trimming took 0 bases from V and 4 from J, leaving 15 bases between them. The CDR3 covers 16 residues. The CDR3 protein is CASSLGRGDRRETQYF. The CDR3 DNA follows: TGTGCCAGCAGCTTAGGCCGGGGGGACAGGCGAGAGACCCAGTACTTC.

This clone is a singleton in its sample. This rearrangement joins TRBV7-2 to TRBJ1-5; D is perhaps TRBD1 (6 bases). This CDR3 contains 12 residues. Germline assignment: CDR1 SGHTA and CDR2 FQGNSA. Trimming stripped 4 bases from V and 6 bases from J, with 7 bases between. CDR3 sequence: CASSSRGQPQHF. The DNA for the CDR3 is TGTGCCAGCAGCTCCAGGGGTCAGCCCCAGCATTTT. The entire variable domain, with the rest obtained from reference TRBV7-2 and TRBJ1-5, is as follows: GAGVSQSPSNKVTEKGKDVELRCDPISGHTALYWYRQSLGQGLEFLIYFQGNSAPDKSGLPSDRFSAERTGGSVSTLTIQRTQQEDSAVYLCASSSRGQPQHFGDGTRLSIL.

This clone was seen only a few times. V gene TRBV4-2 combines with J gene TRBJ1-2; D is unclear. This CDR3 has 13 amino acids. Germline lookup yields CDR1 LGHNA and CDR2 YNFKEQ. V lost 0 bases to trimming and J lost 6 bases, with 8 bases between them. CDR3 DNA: TGTGCCAGCAGCCAAGACCAGGAGGATGGCTACACCTTC. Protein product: CASSQDQEDGYTF.

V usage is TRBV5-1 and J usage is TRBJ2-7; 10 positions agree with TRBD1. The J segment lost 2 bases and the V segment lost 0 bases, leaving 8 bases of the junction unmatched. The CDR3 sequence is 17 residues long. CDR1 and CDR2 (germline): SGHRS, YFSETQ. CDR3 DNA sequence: TGCGCCAGCAGCTTGGCTTCCGGGACAGGGGTAACCTACGAGCAGTACTTC. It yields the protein CASSLASGTGVTYEQYF.

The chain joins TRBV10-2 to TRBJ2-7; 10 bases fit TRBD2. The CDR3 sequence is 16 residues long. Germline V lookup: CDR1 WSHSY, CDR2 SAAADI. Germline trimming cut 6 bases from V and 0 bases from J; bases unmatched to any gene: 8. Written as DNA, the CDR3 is TGCGCCAGCAGCCATGGACTAGCGGTCTTCTCCTACGAGCAGTACTTC. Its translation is CASSHGLAVFSYEQYF.

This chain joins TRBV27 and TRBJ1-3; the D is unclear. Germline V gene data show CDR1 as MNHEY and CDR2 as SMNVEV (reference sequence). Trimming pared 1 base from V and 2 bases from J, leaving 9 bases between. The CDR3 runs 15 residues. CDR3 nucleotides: TGTGCCAGCAGTTTATTGGGAGCTGCTGGAAACACCATATATTTT. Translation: CASSLLGAAGNTIYF.

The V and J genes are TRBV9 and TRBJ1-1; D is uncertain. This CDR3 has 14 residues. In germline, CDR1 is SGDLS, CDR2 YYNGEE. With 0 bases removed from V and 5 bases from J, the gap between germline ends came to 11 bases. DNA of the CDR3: TGTGCCAGCAGCGTAGGGGCCAGCGGGACTGAAGCTTTCTTT. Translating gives CASSVGASGTEAFF.

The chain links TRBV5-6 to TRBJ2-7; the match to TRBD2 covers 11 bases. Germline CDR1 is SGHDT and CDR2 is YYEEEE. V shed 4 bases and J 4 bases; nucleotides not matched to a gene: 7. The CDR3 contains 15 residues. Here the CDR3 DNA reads TGTGCCAGCAGCCTTGGACTAGCGGGCTATTACGAGCAGTACTTC. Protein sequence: CASSLGLAGYYEQYF.

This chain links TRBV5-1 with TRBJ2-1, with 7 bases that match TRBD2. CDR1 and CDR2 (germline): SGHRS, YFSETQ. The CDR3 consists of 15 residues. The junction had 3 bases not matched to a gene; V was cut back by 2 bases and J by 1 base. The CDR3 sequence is CASSLDGGSYNEQFF. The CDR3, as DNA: TGCGCCAGCAGCTTAGACGGGGGGTCCTACAATGAGCAGTTCTTC.

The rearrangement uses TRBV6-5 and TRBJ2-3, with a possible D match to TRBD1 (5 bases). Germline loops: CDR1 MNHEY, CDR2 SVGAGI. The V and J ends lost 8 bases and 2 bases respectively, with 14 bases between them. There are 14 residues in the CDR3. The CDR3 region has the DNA TGTGCCAGCTGGGGCAAAGGATTCACAGATACGCAGTATTTT. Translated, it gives CASWGKGFTDTQYF.